The source of this TCR beta chain is a study of CD8 T cells in ankylosing spondylitis (dated by TCRdb to 2016 to 2017). Study-level background: The study profiled T cell receptor beta repertoires in healthy donors and ankylosing spondylitis patients to find disease-linked TCR variants. In total, the full study cohort was made up of about 99 healthy donors and 25 or so ankylosing spondylitis patients. Peripheral blood was sampled, and synovial fluid was additionally collected from ankylosing spondylitis patients.

The sequencer listed for this sample is Illumina HiSeq 2500. Quantitative 5'-RACE with molecular barcodes was used to prepare TCR beta libraries. Processing in the source paper ran as follows. Disease-linked TCR variants were identified with a new computational method built on a probabilistic model of VDJ rearrangement. TCRdb reprocessing: public reads trimmed at Q25 with fastp, clones called with MiXCR, in-frame beta chains kept. Duplicate CDR3 protein sequences are folded into a single record with the most common DNA and genes. It is TCRdb's table, rather than the study itself, that gives the V and J calls and clone size. The sample contains 270,000 or so distinct CDR3 sequences, 18% of them found a single time. The biggest ten clones account for roughly 34% of the sample. This clonotype was seen at least ten times. Its antigen is unknown. No quality values exist for individual bases; no much larger clone is one base distant.

General study outcomes and caveats: Some of the motif variants had been reported before in the synovial fluid and blood of reactive arthritis patients, a finding that suggests common disease-initiation mechanisms. A CD8+ phenotype was shown by the disease-linked clones, which were found at relatively low frequencies in peripheral blood. A TCR beta motif made up of several highly homologous amino acid variants appeared to be characteristic of blood from ankylosing spondylitis patients. According to the report, matched synovial fluid samples from ankylosing spondylitis patients were significantly enriched for the disease-linked clones.

Trimming takes 5 bases from V and 3 bases from J, and the germline ends sit 18 bases apart. CDR1 is given as SGHRS and CDR2 as YFSETQ, both from the germline V gene. The CDR3 runs 15 amino acids, cysteine and phenylalanine included. The kept DNA is CDR3 alone, 45 bases in frame from the first base. Sequencing was carried out using blood, either unsorted or a sorted T cell fraction (not recorded which). The clonotype comes from a male donor with ankylosing spondylitis or in good health (not recorded which). The chain is encoded by TRBV5-1 joined to TRBJ2-7, with the D gene call left open. The CDR3 reads as follows: CASRPPGAISYEQYF. The DNA reads as follows: TGCGCCAGCAGGCCCCCTGGAGCGATCAGCTACGAGCAGTACTTC.